The rows below give T cell receptor beta chains drawn from one sample of a study of cytomegalovirus exposure and HLA in healthy donors. The method was immunoSEQ multiplex PCR; TCRdb's version includes in-frame clones alone and lacks a portion of them. The table lists 150,000 to 200,000 clones, roughly 75% of them singletons, with around 2.4% in the top ten. The sequencing input was PBMCs. The origin of the receptors is a female donor in good health and CMV-seronegative. CDR3s include the opening cysteine and the closing phenylalanine or tryptophan. A D gene is named only where the DNA matches it firmly. Clone size is stated in some rows and not others, as once, few, many or a class when expanded.

size,V,D,J,DNA,CDR3
NA,TRBV4-1,TRBD1,TRBJ2-1,TGCGCCAGCAGCCTTCTTCGGACAGGGAGCTCCTACAATGAGCAGTTCTTC,CASSLLRTGSSYNEQFF
few,TRBV6-1,NA,TRBJ1-4,TGTGCCAGCAGTGAACGCTGGCGGGGTCCGGGCTTCAATGAAAAACTGTTTTTT,CASSERWRGPGFNEKLFF
once,TRBV11-2,NA,TRBJ2-1,TGTGCCAGCAGCCTTAGCGAGGGGGGGTACAATGAGCAGTTCTTC,CASSLSEGGYNEQFF
NA,TRBV29-1,NA,TRBJ1-2,TGCAGCGCCGGAGGGGGGGGCGATGGCTACACCTTC,CSAGGGGDGYTF
NA,TRBV27,NA,TRBJ1-5,TGTGCCAGCAGTTTATCCCTCGGGGGCAATCAGCCCCAGCATTTT,CASSLSLGGNQPQHF
NA,TRBV7-8,TRBD2,TRBJ2-7,TGTGCCAGCAGAACATTTAGCGGGATGAGCGAGCAGTACTTC,CASRTFSGMSEQYF
NA,TRBV4-3,NA,TRBJ2-7,TGCGCCAGCAGCCAAGGGGGCTCAAGGGACGAGCAGTACTTC,CASSQGGSRDEQYF
NA,TRBV9,TRBD2,TRBJ2-1,TGTGCCAGCAGCAGAGGTGGGACTAGTACCGATGAGCAGTTCTTC,CASSRGGTSTDEQFF
few,TRBV9,TRBD2,TRBJ2-3,TGTGCCAGCAGCAGGGGACTAGCGGGAGAGGGTGATACGCAGTATTTT,CASSRGLAGEGDTQYF
NA,TRBV4-3,TRBD1,TRBJ1-3,TGCGCCAGCAGCCGTGGACAGGGGGCGCGTGGAAACACCATATATTTT,CASSRGQGARGNTIYF
NA,TRBV7-2,NA,TRBJ1-4,TGTGCCAGCAGCCAGGATGCAACTAATGAAAAACTGTTTTTT,CASSQDATNEKLFF
NA,TRBV11-2,NA,TRBJ1-1,TGTGCCAGCAGCCTTCATGGGGCGAGAGGAGAAGCTTTCTTT,CASSLHGARGEAFF
NA,TRBV11-2,TRBD1,TRBJ1-5,TGTGCCAGCAGCCCACAGGGGGCGGGCAATCAGCCCCAGCATTTT,CASSPQGAGNQPQHF
few,TRBV27,NA,TRBJ1-1,TGTGCCAGCAGTCCACTGGAGGAGAGAAGGTCTGAAGCTTTCTTT,CASSPLEERRSEAFF
NA,TRBV7-6,NA,TRBJ1-4,TGTGCCAGCAGCTTAGACCCCTCCGGGGAAAAACTGTTTTTT,CASSLDPSGEKLFF
NA,TRBV6-5,NA,TRBJ1-1,TGTGCCAGCAGTTCGGGGGGGCGGGGCCCTGAAGCTTTCTTT,CASSSGGRGPEAFF
few,TRBV28,TRBD1,TRBJ2-3,TGTGCCAGCAGCCGGTGGTTGCAGGGGGCGCATCTATCGCAGTATTTT,CASSRWLQGAHLSQYF
NA,TRBV2,TRBD1,TRBJ1-5,TGTGCCAGCAGAACAGGGGGCGGGAATCAGCCCCAGCATTTT,CASRTGGGNQPQHF
NA,TRBV6-5,TRBD2,TRBJ2-7,TGTGCCAGCAGTTACCGTAGCGGGAGCAAAGGGAACGAGCAGTACTTC,CASSYRSGSKGNEQYF
NA,TRBV9,TRBD2,TRBJ2-3,TGTGCCAGCAGCGTAGAGAGCGGGAGGGTACATCACGTAGCGCAGTATTTT,CASSVESGRVHHVAQYF
few,TRBV6-1,TRBD1,TRBJ1-1,TGTGCCAGCAGTTGGACAGGGGAGACTTCGGAAGCTTTCTTT,CASSWTGETSEAFF
NA,TRBV28,TRBD2,TRBJ2-5,TGTGCCAGCAGTGGGACTAGCGGTCTCCAAGAGACCCAGTACTTC,CASSGTSGLQETQYF
NA,TRBV29-1,NA,TRBJ2-3,TGCAGCGTTGACTCAGTCGGGAGAGATACGCAGTATTTT,CSVDSVGRDTQYF
NA,TRBV6-6,NA,TRBJ1-1,TGTGCCAGCAGCACCTCGGGTATGAACACTGAAGCTTTCTTT,CASSTSGMNTEAFF
NA,TRBV28,TRBD2,TRBJ2-3,TGTGCCAGCAGTCCCGCCTGGCGGGAGGGCCGGGATACGCAGTATTTT,CASSPAWREGRDTQYF
few,TRBV30,TRBD1,TRBJ2-6,TGTGCCTGGGGGGGACAGGTGGGCTCTGGGGCCAACGTCCTGACTTTC,CAWGGQVGSGANVLTF
NA,TRBV4-2,NA,TRBJ1-2,TGTGCCAGCAGCCAAGATAGGGGTGGTGGCGGTGGCTACACCTTC,CASSQDRGGGGGYTF
NA,TRBV25-1,NA,TRBJ1-5,TGTGCCAGCAGTGAAGTCGGTAGCAATCAGCCCCAGCATTTT,CASSEVGSNQPQHF
NA,TRBV4-2,TRBD2,TRBJ2-2,TGTGCCAGCAGCCAGGGGGGACTAGCGGGGGGCCGGGGCACCGGGGAGCTGTTTTTT,CASSQGGLAGGRGTGELFF
NA,TRBV7-2,NA,TRBJ1-3,TGTGCCAGCAGCTTGGCCGGAAACACCATATATTTT,CASSLAGNTIYF
NA,TRBV7-9,TRBD2,TRBJ2-1,TGTTCCAGCAGCTCGAGGACTAGCGGAGGCCCCAATGAGCAGTTCTTC,CSSSSRTSGGPNEQFF
once,TRBV9,NA,TRBJ2-3,TGTGCCAGCAGCGTAGCCCCGGGGGTGGGAGATACGCAGTATTTT,CASSVAPGVGDTQYF
few,TRBV27,TRBD1,TRBJ1-1,TGTGCCAGCAGTTTATTTGCCAGGGGGCGACAGATTAACACTGAAGCTTTCTTT,CASSLFARGRQINTEAFF
NA,TRBV4-3,NA,TRBJ1-6,TGCGCCAGCAGCCAAGGAGGCGGGGGCTCCTATAATTCACCCCTCCACTTT,CASSQGGGGSYNSPLHF
NA,TRBV7-6,TRBD2,TRBJ2-1,TGTGCCAGCAGCTTAGCGCGGATAGCGGGGGGCATTTACAATGAGCAGTTCTTC,CASSLARIAGGIYNEQFF
NA,TRBV2,TRBD1,TRBJ1-3,TGTGCCAGGGGGACAGGGAGCTCTGGAAACACCATATATTTT,CARGTGSSGNTIYF
few,TRBV10-3,NA,TRBJ2-2,TGTGCCATCAGTGATACGTGGGGGGGCAACACCGGGGAGCTGTTTTTT,CAISDTWGGNTGELFF
NA,TRBV28,TRBD1,TRBJ2-1,TGTGCCAGCAGTTCCGGCGGACAGGGCTACAATGAGCAGTTCTTC,CASSSGGQGYNEQFF
few,TRBV27,NA,TRBJ2-6,TGTGCCAGCAGTCCCCCGAGAACCTCTGGGGCCAACGTCCTGACTTTC,CASSPPRTSGANVLTF
few,TRBV9,TRBD1,TRBJ2-5,TGTGCCAGCAGCATGGGGACAGAAAAGACCCAGTACTTC,CASSMGTEKTQYF
NA,TRBV6-4,NA,TRBJ1-1,TGTGCCAGCACGGTGGAGGGATGGACTGAAGCTTTCTTT,CASTVEGWTEAFF
NA,TRBV6-1,NA,TRBJ1-1,TGTGCCAGCAGGAGGGTGAACACTGAAGCTTTCTTT,CASRRVNTEAFF
NA,TRBV5-1,NA,TRBJ2-2,TGCGCCAGCAGCTCGACTACCACCGGGGAGCTGTTTTTT,CASSSTTTGELFF
NA,TRBV6-5,NA,TRBJ1-5,TGTGCCAGCAGAAGCTTGACAGGACCCGATCAGCCCCAGCATTTT,CASRSLTGPDQPQHF
NA,TRBV7-9,NA,TRBJ2-3,TGTGCCAGCAGCTTAGCGAGCCTACCGACAGATACGCAGTATTTT,CASSLASLPTDTQYF
NA,TRBV9,NA,TRBJ2-2,TGTGCCAGCACCTTAGCGGCCAACACCGGGGAGCTGTTTTTT,CASTLAANTGELFF
NA,TRBV6-1,NA,TRBJ1-2,TGTGCCAGCAGTGGACAGCTTCCCTATGGCTACACCTTC,CASSGQLPYGYTF
NA,TRBV18,TRBD2,TRBJ2-1,TGTGCCAGCGGCAAGGGAGCGGGGGGGTACAATGAGCAGTTCTTC,CASGKGAGGYNEQFF
NA,TRBV19,NA,TRBJ2-1,TGTGCCAGTAGTATTCTGGGCGGGGCACTCTACAATGAGCAGTTCTTC,CASSILGGALYNEQFF
NA,TRBV19,NA,TRBJ1-6,TGTGCCAGTAACAGGGTGAACTCACCCCTCCACTTT,CASNRVNSPLHF
once,TRBV18,TRBD1,TRBJ1-5,TGTGCCAGCTCACCAGATCAGGGGGGCAATCAGCCCCAGCATTTT,CASSPDQGGNQPQHF
NA,TRBV18,TRBD1,TRBJ1-4,TGTGCCAGCTCACCAACTACAGGGGTCGCGAATGAAAAACTGTTTTTT,CASSPTTGVANEKLFF
NA,TRBV10-1,NA,TRBJ1-1,TGCGCCACAGGGATAGGGGAGGGTGAAGCTTTCTTT,CATGIGEGEAFF
NA,TRBV6-1,TRBD1,TRBJ1-2,TGTGCCAGCAGGAAGGGGGGACAGGGGGTATATGGCTACACCTTC,CASRKGGQGVYGYTF
NA,TRBV11-3,NA,TRBJ2-1,TGTGCCAGCAGCTTGGTCTCCGTGGGAGCCTACAATGAGCAGTTCTTC,CASSLVSVGAYNEQFF